The present TCR beta chain was sequenced within a study of blood T cell repertoires in COVID-19. For the study at large: COVID-19 samples collected from the United States, Italy and Spain covered acute and convalescent phases. PBMCs, B-cell-depleted T cells, or T cells were the source of the cDNA or gDNA that made up the material.

Per the original methods: Researchers report that nucleated cell counts were estimated from reference gene primer amplification. Produced via immunoSEQ multiplex PCR; TCRdb's table is partial and in-frame only. D and trimming come from the DNA, and the V and J calls and clone size come from that table. Of about 58,000 clones listed, 70% to 90% are singletons. Losses at the gene ends were 5 bases for V and 4 bases for J; bases not matched to a gene: 11. CDR3 length: 16 amino acids. Germline V CDR1 and CDR2: MNHEY, SMNVEV (reference sequence). Sample: peripheral blood. This chain connects TRBV27 to TRBJ2-1; 7 bases are a match to TRBD1. This TCR came from an older woman with active COVID-19. As DNA, the CDR3 is TGTGCCAGCAGTCCTTCGACAGGGTGGGTGTACAATGAGCAGTTCTTC. Translated: CASSPSTGWVYNEQFF.